Reported below is one T cell receptor beta chain. The data are from a study of blood T cell repertoires in COVID-19. Study-wide context: Researchers got acute and convalescent COVID-19 samples from the United States, Italy and Spain. From T cells, B-cell-depleted T cells, or PBMCs came the material, which was cDNA or gDNA.

V dropped 2 bases and J dropped 0 bases, with 10 bases sitting between them. The germline V gene encodes CDR1 GTSNPN and CDR2 SVGIG (reference sequence). The CDR3 consists of 15 residues. Original methodology: Estimation of nucleated cell counts relied on the amplification of reference gene primers. Only in-frame clones appear in the TCRdb table, and some are missing; sequencing was by immunoSEQ multiplex PCR. The V and J calls and clone size come from that table; D and trimming were worked out from the DNA. The sample carries about 46,000 clones, about 90% recorded once. Sequenced sample: peripheral blood. The V gene is TRBV30, the J gene TRBJ1-4; D perhaps matches TRBD1 (5 bases). This clonotype was obtained from a human donor with active COVID-19. The donor label of this sample is uncertain. CDR3 loop: CAWSPDTTTNEKLFF. The CDR3 DNA sequence: TGTGCCTGGAGTCCGGACACTACAACTAATGAAAAACTGTTTTTT. Filled out from reference TRBV30 and TRBJ1-4, the complete variable domain reads SQTIHQWPATLVQPVGSPLSLECTVEGTSNPNLYWYRQAAGRGLQLLFYSVGIGQISSEVPQNLSASRPQDRQFILSSKKLLLSDSGFYLCAWSPDTTTNEKLFFGSGTQLSVL.